One sample yielded the 32 T cell receptor beta chains listed below, sequenced in a study of T cell responses to AZD1222 COVID-19 vaccine. The method was immunoSEQ multiplex PCR; TCRdb's version includes in-frame clones alone and lacks a portion of them. The table lists 85,000 to 90,000 clones, 88% of them singletons, with under 13% in the top ten. Here the sequenced sample was peripheral blood, taken on day 0 of MenACWY control vaccination. The receptors come from an adult in good health.

V is TRBV11-2 and J is TRBJ1-1; 7 bases are shared with TRBD1. The germline CDR1 and CDR2 sequences are SGHAT and FQNNGV. V lost 1 base to trimming and J lost 0 bases; unmatched junction nucleotides: 2. The length of the CDR3 is 15 residues. The CDR3 loop reads CASSLGDRVNTEAFF. The CDR3 DNA reads as TGTGCCAGCAGCTTAGGTGACAGGGTGAACACTGAAGCTTTCTTT.

The chain links TRBV6-1 to TRBJ1-6; possible D gene TRBD1, 5 bases. CDR3 length equals 14 residues. V shed 2 bases and J shed 10 bases, with 12 bases lying between them. CDR1 MNHNS and CDR2 SASEGT come from the germline V gene. CDR3 region: CASSENQGGSPLHF. The CDR3 nucleotides read TGTGCCAGCAGTGAAAACCAGGGAGGATCACCCCTCCACTTT.

The chain carries TRBV5-8 and TRBJ2-7; a weak D match, TRBD2 (6 bases). Germline V gives CDR1 SGHTS, CDR2 YDEGEE. The CDR3 totals 17 residues. Trimming cost V 1 base and J 0 bases, with 17 bases left between them. The CDR3 bases are TGTGCCAGCAGCTTGAGGACCGGCGGGACGGACTCCTACGAGCAGTACTTC. It is translated as CASSLRTGGTDSYEQYF.

The table lists this clone with a count of one. The chain uses TRBV9 and TRBJ2-3; weak D call: TRBD1 (6 bases). CDR1 is SGDLS, CDR2 YYNGEE, per germline. V was trimmed by 3 bases and J by 11 bases, leaving 13 bases between them. This CDR3 comprises 12 residues. CDR3 region: CASSAPGHRQYF. CDR3 sequence (DNA): TGTGCCAGCAGCGCTCCGGGACACCGGCAGTATTTT.

The J gene is TRBJ2-3, the V gene TRBV7-9; D might be TRBD2 (5 bases). Germline loops: CDR1 SEHNR, CDR2 FQNEAQ (reference sequence). The CDR3 length is 12 residues. Trimming cost V 5 bases and J 6 bases, with 9 bases left between them. The CDR3: CASSVPGDTQYF. CDR3 in DNA: TGTGCCAGCAGCGTCCCGGGGGATACGCAGTATTTT.

V usage is TRBV7-9 and J usage is TRBJ1-2, with 7 bases that match TRBD1. J was trimmed by 4 bases and V by 4 bases; bases with no gene match: 6. The CDR3 extends over 14 amino acids. The germline V gene has CDR1 SEHNR and CDR2 FQNEAQ (reference sequence). CDR3 in amino acids: CASSSSGTAYGYTF. The CDR3 region has the DNA TGTGCCAGCAGCTCATCCGGGACAGCCTATGGCTACACCTTC.

This chain links TRBV2 with TRBJ1-2; unclear D gene. V gave up 4 bases and J gave up 0 bases, with 12 bases separating them. Germline V CDR1 and CDR2: SNHLY, FYNNEI. CDR3 length equals 15 residues. As DNA, the CDR3 is TGTGCCAGCAGTGCTGGGAAGGGAGCTAACTATGGCTACACCTTC. The encoded protein is CASSAGKGANYGYTF. The full variable domain, its missing parts supplied by reference TRBV2 and TRBJ1-2, is EPEVTQTPSHQVTQMGQEVILRCVPISNHLYFYWYRQILGQKVEFLVSFYNNEISEKSEIFDDQFSVERPDGSNFTLKIRSTKLEDSAMYFCASSAGKGANYGYTFGSGTRLTVV.

This clone was detected once. The chain joins TRBV5-5 to TRBJ1-2; a weak D match, TRBD1 (6 bases). Looked up from germline, CDR1 is SGHKS and CDR2 is YYEKEE (reference sequence). With 2 bases removed from V and 4 bases from J, the gap between germline ends came to 12 bases. This CDR3 spans 14 amino acids. CDR3 protein: CASSFLTGGYGYTF. The CDR3 bases are TGTGCCAGCAGCTTTCTGACAGGTGGCTATGGCTACACCTTC. The full variable domain, rest sourced from reference TRBV5-5 and TRBJ1-2, is DAGVTQSPTHLIKTRGQQVTLRCSPISGHKSVSWYQQVLGQGPQFIFQYYEKEERGRGNFPDRFSARQFPNYSSELNVNALLLGDSALYLCASSFLTGGYGYTFGSGTRLTVV.

The CDR3 DNA reads TGTGCCAGCAGCCAGCCCTTCTACGAGCAGTACTTC. It specifies CASSQPFYEQYF. The chain couples TRBV11-2 to TRBJ2-7; D is unresolved. The CDR3 length is 12 residues. CDR1 is SGHAT and CDR2 is FQNNGV in the germline V gene. Trimming removed 5 bases from V and 3 bases from J, with 8 bases in between. Filled out from reference TRBV11-2 and TRBJ2-7, the complete variable domain reads EAGVAQSPRYKIIEKRQSVAFWCNPISGHATLYWYQQILGQGPKLLIQFQNNGVVDDSQLPKDRFSAERLKGVDSTLKIQPAKLEDSAVYLCASSQPFYEQYFGPGTRLTVT.

V gene TRBV7-9 combines with J gene TRBJ1-2; D unclear. The CDR3 runs to 14 residues. The V end lost 1 base, the J end lost 8 bases, and 14 bases lay between the germline ends. Per the germline V gene, CDR1 is SEHNR and CDR2 is FQNEAQ (reference sequence). CDR3 region: CASSLEGRPMGYTF. As DNA, the CDR3 is TGTGCCAGCAGCTTAGAGGGCCGTCCTATGGGCTACACCTTC.

This rearrangement joins TRBV7-9 to TRBJ1-6; 8 positions agree with TRBD1. The CDR3 totals 15 residues. The V and J ends lost 4 bases and 6 bases, in that order; junction bases with no gene match: 5. Germline V gene sequence: CDR1 SEHNR, CDR2 FQNEAQ (reference sequence). CDR3 sequence reads: CASSSRGQGNSPLHF. The CDR3 DNA reads as TGTGCCAGCAGCTCCCGCGGACAGGGTAATTCACCCCTCCACTTT.

The chain couples TRBV6-1 to TRBJ1-2; D remains ambiguous. The CDR3 covers 11 residues. Between the trimmed V and J ends, which lost 5 bases and 4 bases, there was a span of 5 bases. The germline gives CDR1 MNHNS, CDR2 SASEGT. CDR3 nucleotide sequence: TGTGCCAGCAGTATTAGCTATGGCTACACCTTC. This gives the protein CASSISYGYTF.

The chain's CDR3 is CASSLGTADHYGYTF. CDR3 in DNA: TGCGCCAGCAGCTTGGGGACAGCTGATCACTATGGCTACACCTTC. The J gene is TRBJ1-2, the V gene TRBV5-1; tentative D call: TRBD1 (6 bases). V dropped 0 bases and J dropped 3 bases, with 12 bases sitting between them. CDR3 length: 15 residues. The germline gives CDR1 SGHRS, CDR2 YFSETQ.

On this clone itself: Additional DNA sequences in this sample encode the identical CDR3. DNA of the CDR3: TGTGCCAGCAGCCCGGGGCTAGAAGAGACCCAGTACTTC. This translates into CASSPGLEETQYF. The rearrangement joins TRBV2 to TRBJ2-5; possibly TRBD1 or TRBD2 for D (5 bases each). The CDR3 totals 13 residues. V was pared by 6 bases and J by 3 bases, with 11 bases between. Germline-derived CDR1 and CDR2 are SNHLY and FYNNEI.

The V gene is TRBV7-9, the J gene TRBJ1-2; D is unclear. This CDR3 comprises 13 residues. The germline V and J ends were trimmed by 5 bases and 4 bases, with 11 bases remaining between them. Germline V gene lookup returns CDR1 SEHNR and CDR2 FQNEAQ (reference sequence). The CDR3 nucleotides are TGTGCCAGCAGCGCGGTCGCGTCCTATGGCTACACCTTC. Protein product: CASSAVASYGYTF. Looking up the rest from reference TRBV7-9 and TRBJ1-2 gives the full variable domain: DTGVSQNPRHKITKRGQNVTFRCDPISEHNRLYWYRQTLGQGPEFLTYFQNEAQLEKSRLLSDRFSAERPKGSFSTLEIQRTEQGDSAMYLCASSAVASYGYTFGSGTRLTVV.

The chain is built from TRBV7-6 and TRBJ1-1; no firm D call. Germline lookup yields CDR1 SGHVS and CDR2 FNYEAQ. This CDR3 spans 14 amino acids. V lost 1 base, J lost 1 base, and 7 bases lay in between. This CDR3 is CASSLVRSNTEAFF. As DNA, the CDR3 is TGTGCCAGCAGCTTAGTTCGGTCGAACACTGAAGCTTTCTTT.

The genes are TRBV5-6 and TRBJ1-3; D might be TRBD1 (6 bases). The germline V gene has CDR1 SGHDT and CDR2 YYEEEE. Trimming took off 6 bases at V and 0 bases at J, with 13 bases between the two ends. The CDR3 contains 15 residues. As DNA, the CDR3 is TGTGCCAGCACCATTACAGGGACCTCTGGAAACACCATATATTTT. It specifies CASTITGTSGNTIYF.

The rearrangement joins TRBV2 to TRBJ1-2, with a weak D call TRBD1 (5 bases). V was clipped by 1 base and J by 3 bases, with 21 bases between them. Per the germline V gene, CDR1 is SNHLY and CDR2 is FYNNEI. This CDR3 region has 18 residues. As DNA, the CDR3 is TGTGCCAGCAGTGAAGAGAGGGCAGGGAGGGGATCTGACTATGGCTACACCTTC. It translates to CASSEERAGRGSDYGYTF.

The genes are TRBV10-3 and TRBJ1-5; D possibly corresponds to TRBD1 (6 bases). V was shortened by 10 bases and J by 5 bases, with 12 bases between the two germline ends. The CDR3 has 12 residues. Germline assignment: CDR1 ENHRY and CDR2 SYGVKD. Here the CDR3 reads CASGQYDQPQHF. The CDR3 DNA is TGTGCCAGCGGACAGTACGATCAGCCCCAGCATTTT.

The chain uses TRBV21-1 and TRBJ2-1; the table's D gene call, TRBD2, was not cross checked with the DNA. TRBV21-1 is a known pseudogene. CDR3 length equals 15 residues. In DNA form, the CDR3 reads TGTGCCAGCAGCACGCGTCGTACTACCTACAATGAGCAGTTCTTC. It codes for CASSTRRTTYNEQFF.

The chain links TRBV5-1 to TRBJ2-3; D tentatively fits TRBD1 or TRBD2 (5 bases each). The CDR3 is made up of 16 amino acids. V was cut by 4 bases and J by 6 bases, with 21 bases left in between. The V gene's germline CDR1 is SGHRS and CDR2 YFSETQ. Here the CDR3 DNA reads TGCGCCAGCAGCCCCGGGACGGGTGGGGGATCGGATACGCAGTATTTT. This encodes CASSPGTGGGSDTQYF.

On this clone: Other nucleotide sequences in the sample specify the same CDR3. The CDR3 sequence: CASSYSGSGNTIYF. For the CDR3, the DNA is TGTGCCAGCAGTTACTCAGGTTCTGGAAACACCATATATTTT. V and J are TRBV6-5 and TRBJ1-3; D call uncertain. The CDR3 is 14 amino acids. Between the trimmed V and J ends, which lost 0 bases and 1 base, there was a span of 4 bases. The V gene's germline CDR1 is MNHEY and CDR2 SVGAGI.

The chain joins TRBV10-3 to TRBJ2-1, with TRBD1 matching over 9 bases. In germline, CDR1 is ENHRY, CDR2 SYGVKD. V shed 8 bases, J shed 6 bases, and the junction held 2 bases outside the gene matches. CDR3 length: 12 amino acids. The CDR3 sequence is CAIQTGGNEQFF. The CDR3 DNA sequence: TGTGCCATCCAGACAGGGGGCAATGAGCAGTTCTTC.

V gene TRBV12-3 or TRBV12-4 combines with J gene TRBJ2-3; D is perhaps TRBD2 (5 bases). The V gene lost 3 bases and the J gene lost 4 bases, with 8 bases spanning the gap. CDR3 length: 13 residues. The CDR3 is CASSLRASDTQYF. For the CDR3, the DNA is TGTGCCAGCAGTTTGAGGGCATCAGATACGCAGTATTTT.

The chain is built from TRBV5-1 and TRBJ1-6; D remains unclear. Germline CDR1 and CDR2: SGHRS and YFSETQ. The CDR3 is 16 amino acids. The V end was cut by 1 base, the J end by 7 bases, with 15 bases between. CDR3 protein: CASSLIGRASNSPLHF. DNA for the CDR3: TGCGCCAGCAGCTTGATCGGGAGAGCATCCAATTCACCCCTCCACTTT. The full variable domain, its missing parts supplied by reference TRBV5-1 and TRBJ1-6, is KAGVTQTPRYLIKTRGQQVTLSCSPISGHRSVSWYQQTPGQGLQFLFEYFSETQRNKGNFPGRFSGRQFSNSRSEMNVSTLELGDSALYLCASSLIGRASNSPLHFGNGTRLTVT.

The genes are TRBV3-1 (or the pseudogene TRBV3-2) and TRBJ2-7; D gene uncertain. The CDR3 is 11 residues long. V was shortened by 3 bases and J by 7 bases, with 7 bases between the two germline ends. Germline V gene data show CDR1 as LGHDT and CDR2 as YNNKEL (reference sequence). This CDR3 reads CASSQASEQYF. The CDR3 region has the DNA TGTGCCAGCAGCCAGGCTTCTGAGCAGTACTTC.

This rearrangement joins TRBV20-1 to TRBJ2-1, with 7 bases identical to TRBD2. V was clipped by 3 bases and J by 7 bases; unmatched bases: 6. CDR1 is DFQATT and CDR2 is SNEGSKA in the germline V gene (reference sequence). The CDR3 covers 13 residues. CDR3 amino acids: CSASPGGGNEQFF. The CDR3 bases are TGCAGTGCTAGTCCGGGGGGTGGGAATGAGCAGTTCTTC.

This chain connects TRBV19 to TRBJ2-5, with 8 positions matching TRBD1. The V gene end was trimmed by 4 bases and the J gene end by 2 bases; junction bases not matched to a gene: 3. Germline values: CDR1 LNHDA, CDR2 SQIVND (reference sequence). This CDR3 comprises 14 residues. The CDR3 DNA sequence: TGTGCCAGTAGTAGAACAGGGGGGCAAGAGACCCAGTACTTC. Translated, it gives CASSRTGGQETQYF.

The rearrangement joins TRBV4-3 to TRBJ1-2, with TRBD1 as a possible D gene (6 bases). The CDR3 contains 14 residues. V gave up 5 bases and J gave up 7 bases, with 17 bases separating them. Germline V CDR1 and CDR2: LGHNA, YSLEER. CDR3 sequence reads: CASSELAGASGYTF. In DNA, the CDR3 is TGCGCCAGCAGCGAACTCGCAGGGGCAAGTGGCTACACCTTC.

The V and J genes are TRBV30 and TRBJ2-5, with D possibly being TRBD1 (8 bases). CDR1 is GTSNPN, CDR2 SVGIG, per germline (reference sequence). V was trimmed by 5 bases and J by 5 bases, leaving 21 bases between them. This CDR3 region has 15 residues. As DNA, the CDR3 is TGTGCCTGGCGGGGCGGGAGCAGGGGGCGTGAGACCCAGTACTTC. It codes for CAWRGGSRGRETQYF.

This chain uses TRBV28 with TRBJ2-5; no reliable D call. Germline loops: CDR1 MDHEN, CDR2 SYDVKM. V was pared by 4 bases and J by 3 bases, with 12 bases between. The CDR3 has 14 residues. DNA for the CDR3: TGTGCCAGCAGTTACTTGGTGGCAGAAGAGACCCAGTACTTC. Protein: CASSYLVAEETQYF.

This clone has only a few counts. The chain carries TRBV18 and TRBJ1-6; TRBD1 is a possible D gene (5 bases). Germline V gene sequence: CDR1 KGHSH, CDR2 LQKENI. CDR3 length equals 16 residues. The V end was cut by 6 bases, the J end by 8 bases, with 20 bases between. CDR3: CASSSGTEVFDSPLHF. CDR3 DNA: TGTGCCAGCTCCTCCGGGACCGAAGTCTTTGATTCACCCCTCCACTTT.